The text below deals with one TCR beta chain. Germline loops: CDR1 MDHEN, CDR2 SYDVKM. This CDR3 contains 17 residues. V gave up 3 bases and J gave up 1 base; unmatched junction bases: 6. Original analysis: Estimation of nucleated cell counts relied on the amplification of reference gene primers. Sequenced by immunoSEQ multiplex PCR; TCRdb stores in-frame clones only, minus some. The V and J calls and clone size are taken from that table; D and trimming were inferred from the DNA. The sample includes over 150,000 clones, 80% to 85% of them seen just once. These data are taken from a study of blood T cell repertoires in COVID-19. Whole-study context: Both acute and convalescent COVID-19 samples were obtained from the United States, Italy and Spain.

While infection was still active, Seattle patients were enrolled and then followed longitudinally. Material for sequencing was peripheral blood. The clonotype was recovered from a woman aged 40-49 years with COVID-19, enrolled during active disease. This rearrangement joins TRBV28 to TRBJ1-6; 7 bases match TRBD1. This CDR3 reads CASSFQKGASYNSPLHF. CDR3 bases: TGTGCCAGCAGTTTTCAAAAGGGGGCGTCCTATAATTCACCCCTCCACTTT.